The next 27 T cell receptor beta chains were all read from a single sample in a study of beta chain features in type 1 diabetes (dated by TCRdb to the late 2010s). Paper-wide results and their limitations: In all four CD4+ subsets, TCRB CDR3 length was moderately but significantly shorter in type 1 diabetes patients.

To prepare the library, the immunoSEQ multiplex PCR assay was applied. The entire amount of isolated RNA was reverse transcribed using the High Capacity cDNA Reverse Transcription Kit, so the sequenced TCRB transcripts were expressed ones. This immuneACCESS table, as held by TCRdb, lists in-frame sequences with V and J called but not all clones. Of the missing ones, under half trace to an unresolved V gene in checked studies; the others have no known cause. The sample table lists under 850,000 clones, 13% of them with a count of one. The ten largest clonotypes hold 0.022% of the sample. The antigens these receptors bind are not known. The sequenced material came from naive CD4+ T cells from blood. This specimen's cell subset or site label, per the study, means: true naive CD4+ T cells. The receptors shown here come from a man aged 18 to 35 with type 1 diabetes.

This clone was detected only a few times. This chain joins TRBV9 and TRBJ2-5; 10 bases agree with TRBD2. Per the germline V gene, CDR1 is SGDLS and CDR2 is YYNGEE. This CDR3 is built from 16 residues. With V trimmed by 2 bases and J by 5 bases, 9 bases remained unmatched. The CDR3 protein is CASSVTAGGPGETQYF. The CDR3 nucleotides are TGTGCCAGCAGCGTCACAGCGGGGGGGCCTGGGGAGACCCAGTACTTC.

This clone was counted between two and nine times. The chain has TRBV10-3 and TRBJ2-7, with D possibly being TRBD1 (5 bases). This CDR3 has 12 residues. Looked up from germline, CDR1 is ENHRY and CDR2 is SYGVKD. Trimming took off 10 bases at V and 6 bases at J, with 16 bases between the two ends. The CDR3, as DNA: TGTGCCACCGTCGGACAAGTCAGCGAGCAGTACTTC. It yields the protein CATVGQVSEQYF.

As regards this clone: Other DNA sequences of this sample code for an identical CDR3. The rearrangement uses TRBV27 and TRBJ2-6, with a tentative D call TRBD2 (6 bases). The CDR3 sequence is 15 residues long. Trimming left V 3 bases short and J 2 bases short, with 8 bases between. Germline V lookup: CDR1 MNHEY, CDR2 SMNVEV (reference sequence). The CDR3 DNA reads as TGTGCCAGCAGTTTGGGGGGAGCTGGGGCCAACGTCCTGACTTTC. Protein product: CASSLGGAGANVLTF. The variable domain in full, with the rest retrieved from reference TRBV27 and TRBJ2-6, is EAQVTQNPRYLITVTGKKLTVTCSQNMNHEYMSWYRQDPGLGLRQIYYSMNVEVTDKGDVPEGYKVSRKEKRNFPLILESPSPNQTSLYFCASSLGGAGANVLTFGAGSRLTVL.

This rearrangement joins TRBV7-6 to TRBJ2-7; D remains unclear. V lost 5 bases and J 1 base, leaving 15 bases between the germline ends. This CDR3 has 15 residues. Germline CDR1 SGHVS, CDR2 FNYEAQ. The CDR3 coding sequence is TGTGCCAGCAGCCGGGCCCAGCGAAGTTCCTACGAGCAGTACTTC. It translates to CASSRAQRSSYEQYF. Full variable domain (outside the CDR3, taken from reference TRBV7-6 and TRBJ2-7): GAGVSQSPRYKVTKRGQDVALRCDPISGHVSLYWYRQALGQGPEFLTYFNYEAQQDKSGLPNDRFSAERPEGSISTLTIQRTEQRDSAMYRCASSRAQRSSYEQYFGPGTRLTVT.

This clone has more than one count but fewer than ten. The genes are TRBV2 and TRBJ2-6, with D possibly TRBD2 on 5 matching bases. The V end lost 7 bases, the J end lost 4 bases, and 11 bases lay between the germline ends. Germline-derived CDR1 and CDR2 are SNHLY and FYNNEI. The CDR3 runs 14 residues. The CDR3 DNA is TGTGCCAGCATCCGGGATACCGGGGCCAACGTCCTGACTTTC. It codes for CASIRDTGANVLTF.

This clone was seen a few times. The chain has TRBV28 and TRBJ1-5; D uncertain. CDR3 length equals 13 residues. V was cut by 6 bases and J by 11 bases, with 17 bases left in between. In germline, CDR1 is MDHEN, CDR2 SYDVKM. DNA of the CDR3: TGTGCCAGCAGGCCTGGACCCCAGAGGTCCCAGCATTTT. Protein: CASRPGPQRSQHF.

V is TRBV14 and J is TRBJ2-7, with a weak D call TRBD2 (5 bases). This CDR3 has 14 residues. V was clipped by 7 bases and J by 1 base, with 14 bases between them. Germline V CDR1 and CDR2: SGHDN, FVKESK. CDR3 sequence: CASNPGVGSYEQYF. The CDR3 DNA follows: TGTGCCAGCAACCCCGGGGTCGGGTCCTACGAGCAGTACTTC.

This clone was seen a few times. V usage is TRBV2 and J usage is TRBJ1-2; D remains unclear. This CDR3 spans 18 amino acids. Germline values: CDR1 SNHLY, CDR2 FYNNEI. Trimming left V 4 bases short and J 0 bases short, with 21 bases between. The CDR3 is CASSVAGSTGMANYGYTF. CDR3 nucleotide sequence: TGTGCCAGCAGTGTGGCGGGATCAACCGGCATGGCTAACTATGGCTACACCTTC.

V and J are TRBV15 and TRBJ2-5; TRBD1 matches at 11 bases. CDR1 is LNHNV and CDR2 is YYDKDF in the germline V gene (reference sequence). The CDR3 has 17 amino acids. V lost 2 bases, J lost 1 base, and 6 bases stayed unmatched. CDR3 bases: TGTGCCACCAGCAGACTTGGACAGGGGGCCGTCCAAGAGACCCAGTACTTC. Its protein product is CATSRLGQGAVQETQYF.

There are a few counts of this clone. The chain employs TRBV9 and TRBJ2-1; TRBD1 agrees at 11 bases. Per germline, CDR1 SGDLS and CDR2 YYNGEE. This CDR3 contains 15 residues. Germline trimming cut 5 bases from V and 10 bases from J; bases unmatched to any gene: 11. The CDR3 is CASRPPGQGDSEQFF. The CDR3 coding sequence is TGTGCCAGCAGACCTCCGGGACAGGGGGATTCCGAGCAGTTCTTC. Supplemented by reference TRBV9 and TRBJ2-1, the full variable domain reads DSGVTQTPKHLITATGQRVTLRCSPRSGDLSVYWYQQSLDQGLQFLIQYYNGEERAKGNILERFSAQQFPDLHSELNLSSLELGDSALYFCASRPPGQGDSEQFFGPGTRLTVL.

The chain uses TRBV29-1 and TRBJ2-7; TRBD1 aligns across 7 bases. With V trimmed by 6 bases and J by 1 base, 6 bases remained unmatched. The CDR3 spans 13 residues. CDR1 SQVTM and CDR2 ANQGSEA come from the germline V gene. CDR3 nucleotide sequence: TGCAGCGTGACAGGGTCCGGGTCCTACGAGCAGTACTTC. The encoded protein is CSVTGSGSYEQYF.

This clone was counted between two and nine times. Other DNA sequences in this specimen translate into the identical CDR3. This chain joins TRBV6-5 and TRBJ1-5, with a possible D match to TRBD1 (5 bases). This CDR3 has 15 amino acids. V was trimmed by 6 bases and J by 0 bases, leaving 12 bases between them. Germline values: CDR1 MNHEY, CDR2 SVGAGI. The CDR3: CASSRDSYSNQPQHF. The CDR3 coding sequence is TGTGCCAGCAGCCGTGACAGTTATAGCAATCAGCCCCAGCATTTT.

The V call is TRBV25-1, the J call TRBJ1-5; D gene uncertain. V lost 2 bases, J lost 0 bases, and 5 bases lay in between. Per germline, CDR1 MGHDK and CDR2 SYGVNS. This CDR3 is built from 14 residues. DNA for the CDR3: TGTGCCAGCAGTGAACCGTATAGCAATCAGCCCCAGCATTTT. It codes for CASSEPYSNQPQHF. The whole variable domain, filled in from reference TRBV25-1 and TRBJ1-5, reads EADIYQTPRYLVIGTGKKITLECSQTMGHDKMYWYQQDPGMELHLIHYSYGVNSTEKGDLSSESTVSRIRTEHFPLTLESARPSHTSQYLCASSEPYSNQPQHFGDGTRLSIL.

There are a few counts of this clone. The rearrangement uses TRBV30 and TRBJ1-2, with no clear D. CDR3 length: 12 residues. Trimming stripped 0 bases from V and 3 bases from J, with 5 bases between. CDR1 is GTSNPN, CDR2 SVGIG, per germline (reference sequence). The CDR3 DNA reads as TGTGCCTGGAGTGTACGAGACTATGGCTACACCTTC. Translated: CAWSVRDYGYTF.

The CDR3: CASSLRQNEQFF. The CDR3 DNA reads as TGTGCCAGCAGCCTCAGACAGAATGAGCAGTTCTTC. The chain links TRBV7-9 to TRBJ2-1; weak D call: TRBD1 (5 bases). Germline assignment: CDR1 SEHNR and CDR2 FQNEAQ (reference sequence). Trimming removed 5 bases at V and 7 bases at J, with 9 bases between. CDR3 size: 12 residues.

The J gene is TRBJ2-2, the V gene TRBV13, with no clear D. The CDR3 is 12 amino acids. CDR1 and CDR2 (germline): PRHDT, FYEKMQ (reference sequence). V was clipped by 5 bases and J by 5 bases, with 6 bases between them. The CDR3 DNA follows: TGTGCCAGCAGCCAAGGGACCGGGGAGCTGTTTTTT. Protein sequence: CASSQGTGELFF.

The chain recombines TRBV6-1 with TRBJ1-5; D is ambiguous. Germline V lookup: CDR1 MNHNS, CDR2 SASEGT. Trimming removed 6 bases from V and 0 bases from J, with 12 bases in between. This CDR3 contains 15 residues. The chain's CDR3 is CASSLDIYSNQPQHF. The CDR3 DNA follows: TGTGCCAGCAGCCTAGACATATATAGCAATCAGCCCCAGCATTTT.

There are a few counts of this clone. The chain employs TRBV10-3 and TRBJ2-2; 9 bases are a match to TRBD1. The V gene's germline CDR1 is ENHRY and CDR2 SYGVKD. This CDR3 spans 17 amino acids. The trim removed 3 bases at V and 4 bases at J, leaving 9 bases unmatched. Written as DNA, the CDR3 is TGTGCCATCAGTGACTACCAACCGGGACAGGGCACCGGGGAGCTGTTTTTT. Translating gives CAISDYQPGQGTGELFF.

This clone was seen more than once but under ten times. The rearrangement uses TRBV29-1 and TRBJ1-1; D uncertain. This CDR3 spans 15 amino acids. The germline V gene encodes CDR1 SQVTM and CDR2 ANQGSEA. V dropped 1 base and J dropped 3 bases, with 15 bases sitting between them. DNA of the CDR3: TGCAGCGTTGAAGGGCGGCTACCGCGGGACACTGAAGCTTTCTTT. Residues: CSVEGRLPRDTEAFF.

This clone appeared a few times. The CDR3 region has the DNA TGTGCCAGCAGTTTAGGGACTAGCGTGGTGGAGACCCAGTACTTC. This codes for CASSLGTSVVETQYF. This sequence joins TRBV27 and TRBJ2-5, with TRBD2 identical over 10 bases. The germline V gene encodes CDR1 MNHEY and CDR2 SMNVEV (reference sequence). This CDR3 region has 15 residues. Trimming cost V 2 bases and J 5 bases; bases outside gene matches: 5.

This clone was seen more than once but under ten times. J is TRBJ2-3 and V is TRBV6-5; no clear D. This CDR3 has 16 residues. Germline CDR1 MNHEY, CDR2 SVGAGI. Trimming cost V 2 bases and J 5 bases, with 17 bases left between them. The CDR3 DNA sequence: TGTGCCAGCAGTTACCTCGGCGTAGCCCAGCGAGATACGCAGTATTTT. Its protein is CASSYLGVAQRDTQYF.

CDR3 DNA: TGTGCCAGTAGTGAGACAGGAGCTAACTATGGCTACACCTTC. Its protein is CASSETGANYGYTF. The genes are TRBV19 and TRBJ1-2; a possible D gene is TRBD1 (6 bases). The CDR3 runs 14 residues. V lost 5 bases and J lost 0, with 10 bases in between. Germline-derived CDR1 and CDR2 are LNHDA and SQIVND (reference sequence).

This clone has a handful of counts. The V call is TRBV27, the J call TRBJ1-4, with 8 bases matching TRBD1. Trimming cost V 6 bases and J 3 bases; bases outside gene matches: 3. CDR1 is MNHEY and CDR2 is SMNVEV in the germline V gene (reference sequence). The CDR3 consists of 14 residues. CDR3: CASRPDRANEKLFF. CDR3 coding DNA: TGTGCCAGCAGGCCGGACAGGGCTAATGAAAAACTGTTTTTT.

The J gene is TRBJ2-3, the V gene TRBV2; the match to TRBD1 covers 10 bases. This CDR3 contains 15 residues. CDR1 is SNHLY and CDR2 is FYNNEI in the germline V gene. V trimming: 7 bases; J trimming: 5 bases; junction bases outside the gene matches: 9. As DNA, the CDR3 is TGTGCCAGCATTCCCCGGACAGGGGGTATAGATACGCAGTATTTT. This encodes CASIPRTGGIDTQYF. Based on the CDR3 plus reference TRBV2 and TRBJ2-3, the full variable domain is EPEVTQTPSHQVTQMGQEVILRCVPISNHLYFYWYRQILGQKVEFLVSFYNNEISEKSEIFDDQFSVERPDGSNFTLKIRSTKLEDSAMYFCASIPRTGGIDTQYFGPGTRLTVL.

The chain joins TRBV5-6 to TRBJ2-7; D not resolved. Trimming took off 5 bases at V and 4 bases at J, with 7 bases between the two ends. The CDR3 extends over 11 amino acids. CDR1 and CDR2 from the germline V gene are SGHDT and YYEEEE. The chain's CDR3 is CASSFEYEQYF. For the CDR3, the DNA is TGTGCCAGCAGTTTTGAATACGAGCAGTACTTC.

The CDR3 loop reads CASSQERPYNQPQHF. Here the CDR3 DNA reads TGCGCCAGCAGCCAAGAGAGACCCTACAATCAGCCCCAGCATTTT. The V call is TRBV4-1, the J call TRBJ1-5; D gene uncertain. The V end was cut by 0 bases, the J end by 3 bases, with 9 bases between. Germline CDR1 MGHRA, CDR2 YSYEKL. The CDR3 length is 15 residues.

This clone appeared a few times. Other DNA sequences of this sample code for an identical CDR3. The chain combines TRBV5-1 with TRBJ2-3; weak D call: TRBD1 (5 bases). Germline V gene lookup returns CDR1 SGHRS and CDR2 YFSETQ. The CDR3 totals 14 residues. V was cut by 0 bases and J by 3 bases, with 8 bases left in between. CDR3 in DNA: TGCGCCAGCAGCTTGGGGGGCTCAACAGATACGCAGTATTTT. Residues: CASSLGGSTDTQYF.